Many counts were recorded for the clone carrying this T cell receptor beta chain. What it binds is not known. As for time point: patch test 3, about 24 weeks after DPC sensitization. Treatment noted: therapeutic diphenylcyclopropenone sensitization with weekly scalp DPC. Total RNA was extracted from unfractionated whole blood. TCRdb re-analysed the RACE reads in MiXCR, keeping a single row per CDR3 protein. This sample has fewer than 50,000 distinct CDR3 sequences, with around a tenth found just once. The sample comes from a study of human T cells and chemical hapten exposure. Looking at the study overall: For sensitization, 2% DPC was applied to a roughly 2 cm by roughly 2 cm patch of upper inner arm skin. DPC at 0.01% went onto the upper back in patch tests, read at 6 days.

Findings and caveats of the study: Expanded TCRs made up significantly more big CDR3 similarity clusters than controls did.

Deletions cut 7 bases from V and 8 bases from J, with 13 bases between. The V gene's germline CDR1 is KGHDR and CDR2 SFDVKD. The CDR3 extends over 13 amino acids. The TCR originated in a man in his forties or fifties with alopecia areata. Some clones in this sample may be carry-over from other donors' samples. J is TRBJ2-2 and V is TRBV24-1; the D gene is possibly TRBD2 (6 bases). This sample comprised whole blood, obtained in connection with sensitization to the hapten diphenylcyclopropenone (DPC). Here the CDR3 reads CATRSGEGGELFF. The CDR3 nucleotides are TGTGCCACCAGGTCGGGAGAAGGTGGGGAGCTGTTTTTT.